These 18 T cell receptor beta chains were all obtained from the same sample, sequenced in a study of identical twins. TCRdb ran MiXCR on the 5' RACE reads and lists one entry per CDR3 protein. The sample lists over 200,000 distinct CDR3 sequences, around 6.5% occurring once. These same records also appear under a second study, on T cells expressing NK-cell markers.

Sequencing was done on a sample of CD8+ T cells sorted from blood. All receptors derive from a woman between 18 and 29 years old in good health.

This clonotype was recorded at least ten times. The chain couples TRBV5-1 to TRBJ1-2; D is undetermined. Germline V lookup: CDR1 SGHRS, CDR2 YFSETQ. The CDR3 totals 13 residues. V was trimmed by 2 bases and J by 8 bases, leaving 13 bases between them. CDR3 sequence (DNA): TGCGCCAGCAGCTTTTCGGCTAGGGAAGGCTACACCTTC. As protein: CASSFSAREGYTF.

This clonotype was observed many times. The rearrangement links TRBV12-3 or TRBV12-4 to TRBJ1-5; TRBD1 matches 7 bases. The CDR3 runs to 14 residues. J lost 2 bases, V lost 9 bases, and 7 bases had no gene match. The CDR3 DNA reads TGTGCCAGTTCTACAGGGGTGGGCAATCAGCCCCAGCATTTT. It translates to CASSTGVGNQPQHF.

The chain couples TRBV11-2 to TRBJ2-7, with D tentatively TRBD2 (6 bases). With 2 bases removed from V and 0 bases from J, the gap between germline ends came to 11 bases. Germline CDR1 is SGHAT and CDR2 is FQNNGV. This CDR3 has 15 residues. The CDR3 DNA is TGTGCCAGCAGCTTATCCCCGACTAGCTCCTACGAGCAGTACTTC. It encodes CASSLSPTSSYEQYF.

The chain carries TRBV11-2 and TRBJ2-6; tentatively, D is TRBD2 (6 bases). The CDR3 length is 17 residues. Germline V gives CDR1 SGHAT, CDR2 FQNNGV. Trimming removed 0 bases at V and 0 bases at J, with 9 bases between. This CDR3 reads CASSLEGLISGANVLTF. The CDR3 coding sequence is TGTGCCAGCAGCTTAGAGGGACTGATCTCTGGGGCCAACGTCCTGACTTTC. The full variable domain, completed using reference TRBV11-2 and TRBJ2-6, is EAGVAQSPRYKIIEKRQSVAFWCNPISGHATLYWYQQILGQGPKLLIQFQNNGVVDDSQLPKDRFSAERLKGVDSTLKIQPAKLEDSAVYLCASSLEGLISGANVLTFGAGSRLTVL.

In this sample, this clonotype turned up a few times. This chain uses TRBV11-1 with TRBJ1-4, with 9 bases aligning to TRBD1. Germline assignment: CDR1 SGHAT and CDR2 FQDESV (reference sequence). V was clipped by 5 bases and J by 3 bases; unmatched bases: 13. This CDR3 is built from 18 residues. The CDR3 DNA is TGTGCCAGCAGCCATGGACAGGGGCTTTTTTCTTCTAATGAAAAACTGTTTTTT. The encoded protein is CASSHGQGLFSSNEKLFF.

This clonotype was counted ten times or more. The CDR3 nucleotides are TGTGCCAGCAGTGTAGGGGACTATGGCTACACCTTC. This codes for CASSVGDYGYTF. The genes are TRBV25-1 and TRBJ1-2, with D perhaps matching TRBD1 (5 bases). This CDR3 is built from 12 residues. V was trimmed by 4 bases and J by 3 bases, leaving 6 bases between them. CDR1 MGHDK and CDR2 SYGVNS come from the germline V gene.

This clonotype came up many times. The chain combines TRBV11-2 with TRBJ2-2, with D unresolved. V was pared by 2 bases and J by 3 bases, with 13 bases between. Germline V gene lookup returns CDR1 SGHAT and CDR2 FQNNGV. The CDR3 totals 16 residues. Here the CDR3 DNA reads TGTGCCAGCAGCTTATATGATAACCCCGACACCGGGGAGCTGTTTTTT. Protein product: CASSLYDNPDTGELFF.

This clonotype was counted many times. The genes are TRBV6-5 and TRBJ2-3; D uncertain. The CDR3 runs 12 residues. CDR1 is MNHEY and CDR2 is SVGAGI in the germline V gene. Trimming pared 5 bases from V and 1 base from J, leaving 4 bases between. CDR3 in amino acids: CASSHGTDTQYF. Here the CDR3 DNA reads TGTGCCAGCAGTCACGGCACAGATACGCAGTATTTT.

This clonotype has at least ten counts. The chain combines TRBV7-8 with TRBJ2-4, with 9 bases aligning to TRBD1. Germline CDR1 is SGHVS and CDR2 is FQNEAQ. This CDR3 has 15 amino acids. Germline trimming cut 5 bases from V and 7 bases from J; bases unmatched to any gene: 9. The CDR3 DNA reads TGTGCCAGCAGCCCATCCAGGGGACAGGGTAACATTCAGTACTTC. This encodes CASSPSRGQGNIQYF.

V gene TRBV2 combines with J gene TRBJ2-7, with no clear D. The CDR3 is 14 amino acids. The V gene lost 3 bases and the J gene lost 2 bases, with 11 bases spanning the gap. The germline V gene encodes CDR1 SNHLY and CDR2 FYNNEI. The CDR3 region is CASSEVHRPYEQYF. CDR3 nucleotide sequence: TGTGCCAGCAGTGAGGTCCACAGACCCTACGAGCAGTACTTC. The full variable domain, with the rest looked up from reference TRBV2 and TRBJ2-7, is EPEVTQTPSHQVTQMGQEVILRCVPISNHLYFYWYRQILGQKVEFLVSFYNNEISEKSEIFDDQFSVERPDGSNFTLKIRSTKLEDSAMYFCASSEVHRPYEQYFGPGTRLTVT.

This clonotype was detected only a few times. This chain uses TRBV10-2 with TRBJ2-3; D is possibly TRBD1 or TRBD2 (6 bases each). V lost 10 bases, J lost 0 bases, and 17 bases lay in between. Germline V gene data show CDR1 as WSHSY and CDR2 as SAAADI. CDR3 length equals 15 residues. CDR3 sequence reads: CATEGGDGSTDTQYF. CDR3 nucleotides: TGCGCCACCGAGGGGGGCGATGGTAGCACAGATACGCAGTATTTT.

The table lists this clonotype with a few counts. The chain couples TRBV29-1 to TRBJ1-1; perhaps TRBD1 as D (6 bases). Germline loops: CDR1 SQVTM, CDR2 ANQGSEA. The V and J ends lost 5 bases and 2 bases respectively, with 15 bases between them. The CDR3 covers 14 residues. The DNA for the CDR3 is TGCAGCGTTTTCGCCGGGACACCCAACACTGAAGCTTTCTTT. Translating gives CSVFAGTPNTEAFF.

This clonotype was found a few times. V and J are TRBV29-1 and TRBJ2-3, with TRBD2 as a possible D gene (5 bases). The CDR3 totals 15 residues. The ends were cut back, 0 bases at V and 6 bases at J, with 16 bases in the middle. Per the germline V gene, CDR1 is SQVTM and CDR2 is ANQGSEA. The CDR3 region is CSVEDSEGAGDTQYF. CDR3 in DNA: TGCAGCGTTGAAGATTCAGAGGGAGCTGGGGATACGCAGTATTTT.

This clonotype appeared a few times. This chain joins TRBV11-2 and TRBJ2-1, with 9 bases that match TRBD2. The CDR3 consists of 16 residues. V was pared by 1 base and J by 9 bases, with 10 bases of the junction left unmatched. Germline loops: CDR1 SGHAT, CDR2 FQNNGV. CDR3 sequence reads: CASSLVTSGGRSEQFF. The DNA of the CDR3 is TGTGCCAGCAGCTTAGTAACAAGCGGGGGGCGAAGTGAGCAGTTCTTC.

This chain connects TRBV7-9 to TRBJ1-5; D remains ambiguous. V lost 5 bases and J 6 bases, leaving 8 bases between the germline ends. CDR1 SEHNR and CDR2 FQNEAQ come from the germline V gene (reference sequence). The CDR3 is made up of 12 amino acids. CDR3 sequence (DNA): TGTGCCAGCAGCCGAAGATCTCAGCCCCAGCATTTT. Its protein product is CASSRRSQPQHF.

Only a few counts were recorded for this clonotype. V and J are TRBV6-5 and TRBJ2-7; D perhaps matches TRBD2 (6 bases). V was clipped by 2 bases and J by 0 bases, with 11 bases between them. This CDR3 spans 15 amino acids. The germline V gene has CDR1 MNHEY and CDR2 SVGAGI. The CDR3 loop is CASSYRDFYSYEQYF. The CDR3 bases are TGTGCCAGCAGTTACAGGGACTTCTACTCCTACGAGCAGTACTTC.

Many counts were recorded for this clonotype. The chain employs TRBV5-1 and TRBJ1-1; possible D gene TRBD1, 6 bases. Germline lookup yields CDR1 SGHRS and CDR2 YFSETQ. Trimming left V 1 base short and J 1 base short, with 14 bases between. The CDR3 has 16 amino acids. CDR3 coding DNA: TGCGCCAGCAGCTTGAATAGCCGGGGGGCGAACACTGAAGCTTTCTTT. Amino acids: CASSLNSRGANTEAFF.

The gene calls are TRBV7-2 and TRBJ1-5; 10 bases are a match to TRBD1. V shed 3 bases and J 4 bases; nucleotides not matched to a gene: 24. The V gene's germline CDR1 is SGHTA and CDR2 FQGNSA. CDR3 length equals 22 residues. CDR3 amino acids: CASSFPTGGPNRSGYWNQPQHF. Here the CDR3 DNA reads TGTGCCAGCAGCTTTCCGACAGGGGGCCCGAACCGATCAGGATATTGGAATCAGCCCCAGCATTTT.